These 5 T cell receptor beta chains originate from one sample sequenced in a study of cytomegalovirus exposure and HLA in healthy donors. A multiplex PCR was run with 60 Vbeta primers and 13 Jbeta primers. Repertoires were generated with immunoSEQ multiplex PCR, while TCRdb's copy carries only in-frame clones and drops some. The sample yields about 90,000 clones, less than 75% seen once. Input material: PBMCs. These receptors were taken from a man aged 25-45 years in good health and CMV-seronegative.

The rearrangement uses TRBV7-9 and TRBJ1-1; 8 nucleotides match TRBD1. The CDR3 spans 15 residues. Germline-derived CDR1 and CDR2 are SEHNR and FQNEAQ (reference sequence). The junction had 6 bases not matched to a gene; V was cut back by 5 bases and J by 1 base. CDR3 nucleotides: TGTGCCAGCAGCCCCCCAGGGGGCAAGAACACTGAAGCTTTCTTT. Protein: CASSPPGGKNTEAFF.

CDR3 amino acids: CAISEGQGMNTEAFF. The CDR3 DNA sequence: TGTGCCATCAGTGAGGGACAGGGGATGAACACTGAAGCTTTCTTT. V gene TRBV10-3 combines with J gene TRBJ1-1; 9 nucleotides align to TRBD1. CDR1 is ENHRY, CDR2 SYGVKD, per germline. This CDR3 has 15 residues. V trimming: 2 bases; J trimming: 0 bases; junction bases outside the gene matches: 1.

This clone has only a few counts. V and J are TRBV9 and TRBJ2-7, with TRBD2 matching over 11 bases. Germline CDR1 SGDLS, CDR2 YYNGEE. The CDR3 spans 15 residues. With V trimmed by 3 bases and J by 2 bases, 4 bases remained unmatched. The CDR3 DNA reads TGTGCCAGCAGCGGGGGACTAGCGGATACCTACGAGCAGTACTTC. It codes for CASSGGLADTYEQYF. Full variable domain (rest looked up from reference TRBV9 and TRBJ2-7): DSGVTQTPKHLITATGQRVTLRCSPRSGDLSVYWYQQSLDQGLQFLIQYYNGEERAKGNILERFSAQQFPDLHSELNLSSLELGDSALYFCASSGGLADTYEQYFGPGTRLTVT.

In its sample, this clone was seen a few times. The CDR3 nucleotides are TGTGCCTGGAGCCGGACCGGGACAGGGCATAGCAATCAGCCCCAGCATTTT. This encodes CAWSRTGTGHSNQPQHF. The chain links TRBV30 to TRBJ1-5, with 9 bases that match TRBD1. With V trimmed by 3 bases and J by 0 bases, 9 bases remained unmatched. This CDR3 has 17 amino acids. The V gene's germline CDR1 is GTSNPN and CDR2 SVGIG (reference sequence).

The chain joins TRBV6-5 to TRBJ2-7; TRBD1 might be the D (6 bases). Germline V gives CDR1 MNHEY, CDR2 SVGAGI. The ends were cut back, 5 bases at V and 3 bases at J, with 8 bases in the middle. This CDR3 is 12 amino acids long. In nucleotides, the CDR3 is TGTGCCAGCAGTAAGGGGGACTACGAGCAGTACTTC. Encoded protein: CASSKGDYEQYF.